Listed here are 17 T cell receptor beta chains from one sample, sequenced in a study of OX40 agonist ivuxolimab in advanced cancers. Profiling relied on immunoSEQ multiplex PCR, and the TCRdb table lists in-frame clones only, not all of them. The sample lists tens of thousands of clones, more than 85% seen once, with around 2.5% in the top ten. This material consisted of CD4+ or CD8+ T cells sorted from blood, taken in a trial of the OX40 agonist ivuxolimab. The receptors derive from an adult with an advanced solid tumor such as melanoma, head and neck, liver or kidney cancer.

V gene TRBV7-2 combines with J gene TRBJ2-7; 8 bases agree with TRBD1. The V gene's germline CDR1 is SGHTA and CDR2 FQGNSA. The ends lost 5 bases at V and 0 bases at J; junction bases unmatched: 3. CDR3 size: 14 residues. The CDR3 DNA reads as TGTGCCAGCAGCCTGGGACAGGTCTCCTACGAGCAGTACTTC. It is translated as CASSLGQVSYEQYF.

The gene calls are TRBV5-1 and TRBJ2-2; TRBD2 aligns across 11 bases. CDR3 size: 16 residues. Unmatched junction bases numbered 6, after V lost 4 bases and J lost 4 bases. Germline V CDR1 and CDR2: SGHRS, YFSETQ. Here the CDR3 reads CASSRTSGSVTGELFF. CDR3 nucleotide sequence: TGCGCCAGCAGCCGCACTAGCGGGAGTGTCACCGGGGAGCTGTTTTTT.

V gene TRBV28 combines with J gene TRBJ2-7; D call uncertain. The V gene lost 4 bases and the J gene lost 0 bases, with 10 bases spanning the gap. The CDR3 is made up of 14 amino acids. Per the germline V gene, CDR1 is MDHEN and CDR2 is SYDVKM. The CDR3 coding sequence is TGTGCCAGCAGTTCATTGTCCGTCTCCTACGAGCAGTACTTC. It is translated as CASSSLSVSYEQYF.

V usage is TRBV11-2 and J usage is TRBJ1-1, with 11 nucleotides matching TRBD1. V dropped 2 bases and J dropped 4; count of bases not matched to a gene: 6. This CDR3 is 16 amino acids long. The germline V gene has CDR1 SGHAT and CDR2 FQNNGV. The CDR3 sequence is CASSLWTGGRFTEAFF. The CDR3 DNA reads as TGTGCCAGCAGCTTATGGACAGGGGGCCGTTTCACTGAAGCTTTCTTT.

V and J are TRBV7-2 and TRBJ1-2; TRBD1 agrees at 10 bases. Germline V gene lookup returns CDR1 SGHTA and CDR2 FQGNSA. The CDR3 loop spans 13 amino acids. V gave up 5 bases and J gave up 10 bases; unmatched junction bases: 7. The CDR3 sequence is CASSPGQGKIYTF. The CDR3 DNA reads as TGTGCCAGCAGCCCGGGACAGGGGAAGATCTACACCTTC.

The V and J genes are TRBV7-9 and TRBJ1-1; tentatively, D is TRBD1 (5 bases). V shed 1 base and J shed 5 bases, with 8 bases lying between them. The CDR3 loop spans 13 amino acids. CDR1 is SEHNR, CDR2 FQNEAQ, per germline (reference sequence). CDR3 residues: CASSLGGETEAFF. CDR3 DNA: TGTGCCAGCAGCTTAGGGGGGGAAACTGAAGCTTTCTTT.

This clone is a singleton in its sample. The genes are TRBV25-1 and TRBJ2-2; D not certain. This CDR3 is built from 12 residues. Germline V lookup: CDR1 MGHDK, CDR2 SYGVNS. The ends were cut back, 6 bases at V and 5 bases at J, with 7 bases in the middle. CDR3 sequence: CASRFVTGELFF. The CDR3 region has the DNA TGTGCCAGCAGATTCGTTACCGGGGAGCTGTTTTTT.

V gene TRBV19 combines with J gene TRBJ2-3, with D possibly being TRBD1 (7 bases). V was cut by 10 bases and J by 5 bases, with 16 bases left in between. Germline V gives CDR1 LNHDA, CDR2 SQIVND (reference sequence). The length of the CDR3 is 13 residues. The CDR3 is CATQGGLGDTQYF. CDR3 DNA: TGTGCCACCCAGGGGGGCCTGGGAGATACGCAGTATTTT. Variable domain in full (rest from reference TRBV19 and TRBJ2-3): DGGITQSPKYLFRKEGQNVTLSCEQNLNHDAMYWYRQDPGQGLRLIYYSQIVNDFQKGDIAEGYSVSREKKESFPLTVTSAQKNPTAFYLCATQGGLGDTQYFGPGTRLTVL.

This clone was found once. V usage is TRBV6-1 and J usage is TRBJ1-5; D unclear. Germline loops: CDR1 MNHNS, CDR2 SASEGT. Trimming took off 2 bases at V and 2 bases at J, with 7 bases between the two ends. CDR3 length: 14 residues. Written as DNA, the CDR3 is TGTGCCAGCAGTGAAATGGCAGGCAATCAGCCCCAGCATTTT. The encoded protein is CASSEMAGNQPQHF.

The chain joins TRBV21-1 to TRBJ2-6; TRBD1, the table's D call, lacks a check against the DNA. TRBV21-1 is annotated as a pseudogene. The CDR3 length is 17 residues. CDR3 protein: CASSRGHFSSGANVLTF. DNA of the CDR3: TGTGCCAGCAGCAGGGGACATTTCAGCTCTGGGGCCAACGTCCTGACTTTC.

The rearrangement links TRBV27 to TRBJ2-1; possibly TRBD2 for D (6 bases). CDR1 MNHEY and CDR2 SMNVEV come from the germline V gene (reference sequence). V shed 5 bases and J shed 3 bases, with 11 bases lying between them. The CDR3 sequence is 14 residues long. CDR3 in DNA: TGTGCCAGCAGTAGGGAGGTTCGCTACAATGAGCAGTTCTTC. Its translation: CASSREVRYNEQFF.

The rearrangement links TRBV7-2 to TRBJ2-6; no clear D. Germline CDR1 SGHTA, CDR2 FQGNSA. V was trimmed by 2 bases and J by 3 bases, leaving 8 bases between them. The CDR3 is made up of 15 amino acids. CDR3 DNA: TGTGCCAGCAGCTTACAAGGGTATGGGGCCAACGTCCTGACTTTC. Its translation is CASSLQGYGANVLTF. Drawing the rest from reference TRBV7-2 and TRBJ2-6, the complete variable domain is GAGVSQSPSNKVTEKGKDVELRCDPISGHTALYWYRQSLGQGLEFLIYFQGNSAPDKSGLPSDRFSAERTGGSVSTLTIQRTQQEDSAVYLCASSLQGYGANVLTFGAGSRLTVL.

This clone turned up a few times. V is TRBV27 and J is TRBJ2-1; 9 nucleotides agree with TRBD2. Unmatched junction bases numbered 18, after V lost 4 bases and J lost 5 bases. This CDR3 comprises 19 residues. Germline CDR1 is MNHEY and CDR2 is SMNVEV (reference sequence). In nucleotides, the CDR3 is TGTGCCAGCAGTTCGACCGGATTGGGGATAGCGGGAGCAGACAATGAGCAGTTCTTC. This gives the protein CASSSTGLGIAGADNEQFF.

The rearrangement links TRBV28 to TRBJ2-7; D gene unclear. The V gene's germline CDR1 is MDHEN and CDR2 SYDVKM. The CDR3 consists of 14 residues. Trimming removed 5 bases from V and 0 bases from J, with 11 bases in between. The CDR3 region has the DNA TGTGCCAGCAGTCCCACGAGCAGCTCCTACGAGCAGTACTTC. Residues: CASSPTSSSYEQYF.

V and J are TRBV18 and TRBJ2-2; no reliable D call. CDR3 size: 16 residues. The V and J ends lost 6 bases and 0 bases respectively, with 14 bases between them. The germline gives CDR1 KGHSH, CDR2 LQKENI. The CDR3 reads CASSNLGNANTGELFF. In DNA, the CDR3 is TGTGCCAGCTCTAATCTAGGAAACGCGAACACCGGGGAGCTGTTTTTT.

The chain uses TRBV25-1 and TRBJ2-1; D not resolved. The ends were cut back, 2 bases at V and 10 bases at J, with 18 bases in the middle. The CDR3 has 15 amino acids. In germline, CDR1 is MGHDK, CDR2 SYGVNS. CDR3 residues: CASSETILDGGEQFF. The CDR3 DNA reads TGTGCCAGCAGTGAAACTATACTCGACGGTGGCGAGCAGTTCTTC.

This chain links TRBV5-6 with TRBJ2-2; D may correspond to TRBD1 or TRBD2 (5 bases each). This CDR3 contains 16 residues. V lost 5 bases to trimming and J lost 4 bases, with 18 bases between them. Per the germline V gene, CDR1 is SGHDT and CDR2 is YYEEEE. In DNA, the CDR3 is TGTGCCAGCAGTTTCGGGACGAAGCGAGCCACCGGGGAGCTGTTTTTT. It codes for CASSFGTKRATGELFF.